These 21 T cell receptor beta chains were all obtained from the same sample, sequenced in a study of liver allograft versus peripheral blood T cells (TCRdb year 2020). Some background on the complete study: In liver transplant recipients, the study looked at T cell receptor repertoires in the peripheral blood and set them against the repertoires found within the transplanted livers.

Sequencing instrument: Illumina MiSeq. TCRdb took the public reads, trimmed them with fastp at Q25, ran MiXCR for clone calling and kept in-frame beta chains. One record per CDR3 amino acid sequence lists the most common genes and DNA. Here the sample has over 10,000 distinct CDR3 sequences; 28% occur a single time. Of the sample, roughly 2.4% falls within the top ten clones. These TCRs come from a human patient who had a liver transplant. Following transplantation, T cells from the graft donor may be among those present.

The chain joins TRBV5-4 to TRBJ2-3, with D hard to call. The germline gives CDR1 SGHNT, CDR2 YYREEE (reference sequence). There are 13 residues in the CDR3. V shed 0 bases and J shed 5 bases, with 7 bases lying between them. The CDR3 here is CASSLELRDTQYF. For the CDR3, the DNA is TGTGCCAGCAGCTTGGAGCTTAGAGATACGCAGTATTTT.

This clonotype was detected only a few times. V usage is TRBV6-5 and J usage is TRBJ2-1; 8 positions agree with TRBD2. The CDR3 is made up of 16 amino acids. The germline CDR1 and CDR2 sequences are MNHEY and SVGAGI. V lost 7 bases, J lost 2 bases, and 10 bases stayed unmatched. CDR3 region: CASTFRGGPTYNEQFF. The CDR3 bases are TGTGCCAGCACCTTTCGGGGGGGGCCAACCTACAATGAGCAGTTCTTC.

This clonotype was picked up a small number of times. The rearrangement joins TRBV28 to TRBJ1-5, with D possibly TRBD1 on 5 matching bases. Germline V gives CDR1 MDHEN, CDR2 SYDVKM. The CDR3 has 14 amino acids. V dropped 7 bases and J dropped 4 bases, with 14 bases sitting between them. Written as DNA, the CDR3 is TGTGCCAGCAACCGCCGACAGAATAATCAGCCCCAGCATTTT. It codes for CASNRRQNNQPQHF.

In this sample, this clonotype is medium-sized. The chain links TRBV27 to TRBJ2-1; possible D gene TRBD1, 5 bases. CDR1 is MNHEY, CDR2 SMNVEV, per germline (reference sequence). V lost 9 bases and J 3 bases, leaving 12 bases between the germline ends. The CDR3 is made up of 13 amino acids. The chain's CDR3 is CASLGLGYNEQFF. CDR3 sequence (DNA): TGTGCCAGTCTGGGGCTAGGCTACAATGAGCAGTTCTTC.

This clonotype has just a few counts. The chain is built from TRBV14 and TRBJ2-5; D gene unclear. The CDR3 sequence is 12 residues long. Germline CDR1 reads SGHDN; CDR2 reads FVKESK. V shed 1 base and J shed 3 bases, with 3 bases lying between them. CDR3 DNA: TGTGCCAGCAGCCAAGTTAAAGAGACCCAGTACTTC. Protein product: CASSQVKETQYF.

This chain links TRBV29-1 with TRBJ1-5, with 8 bases aligning to TRBD1. Trimming removed 4 bases from V and 2 bases from J; junction bases left unmatched: 4. The CDR3 runs 14 residues. Germline loops: CDR1 SQVTM, CDR2 ANQGSEA. The CDR3 DNA reads as TGCAGCGTTGTGCAGGGGGCAGGCAATCAGCCCCAGCATTTT. Its protein is CSVVQGAGNQPQHF.

In this sample, this clonotype turned up a few times. The CDR3 reads CASRNVPGYEQYF. CDR3 in DNA: TGTGCCAGTCGAAACGTTCCGGGCTACGAGCAGTACTTC. The chain couples TRBV19 to TRBJ2-7; D ambiguous. V was shortened by 8 bases and J by 3 bases, with 14 bases between the two germline ends. The germline V gene has CDR1 LNHDA and CDR2 SQIVND (reference sequence). CDR3 size: 13 residues. Together with reference TRBV19 and TRBJ2-7, the CDR3 gives the full variable domain: DGGITQSPKYLFRKEGQNVTLSCEQNLNHDAMYWYRQDPGQGLRLIYYSQIVNDFQKGDIAEGYSVSREKKESFPLTVTSAQKNPTAFYLCASRNVPGYEQYFGPGTRLTVT.

The J gene is TRBJ2-5, the V gene TRBV20-1; D possibly corresponds to TRBD1 (5 bases). Germline V gene data show CDR1 as DFQATT and CDR2 as SNEGSKA (reference sequence). The CDR3 totals 12 residues. The V and J ends lost 2 bases and 4 bases respectively, with 8 bases between them. The CDR3 is CSARKGPETQYF. In DNA form, the CDR3 reads TGCAGTGCTAGAAAGGGGCCAGAGACCCAGTACTTC.

By frequency in the sample, this clonotype is medium-sized. V usage is TRBV6-5 and J usage is TRBJ1-2, with D maybe TRBD1 (5 bases). Germline loops: CDR1 MNHEY, CDR2 SVGAGI. V lost 2 bases and J lost 1, with 11 bases in between. The CDR3 runs to 15 residues. The CDR3: CASSYDSTNNYGYTF. DNA for the CDR3: TGTGCCAGCAGTTACGACAGCACTAATAACTATGGCTACACCTTC.

The chain has TRBV28 and TRBJ1-1; possible D gene TRBD1, 5 bases. Germline V lookup: CDR1 MDHEN, CDR2 SYDVKM. This CDR3 has 16 residues. The V end was cut by 5 bases, the J end by 0 bases, with 16 bases between. In DNA, the CDR3 is TGTGCCAGCAGTCCGTCGGCAGGGACTATGAACACTGAAGCTTTCTTT. Translated: CASSPSAGTMNTEAFF.

CDR3 sequence reads: CAISMTSGGDSYNEQFF. The DNA for the CDR3 is TGTGCCATCAGTATGACTAGCGGGGGGGACTCCTACAATGAGCAGTTCTTC. The V call is TRBV10-3, the J call TRBJ2-1; 14 bases align to TRBD2. The germline gives CDR1 ENHRY, CDR2 SYGVKD. The CDR3 is made up of 17 amino acids. Trimming cost V 5 bases and J 0 bases; bases outside gene matches: 3.

The chain uses TRBV6-1 and TRBJ2-2; D ambiguous. The V gene's germline CDR1 is MNHNS and CDR2 SASEGT. The CDR3 extends over 15 amino acids. V lost 4 bases to trimming and J lost 4 bases, with 13 bases between them. CDR3 residues: CASSVQAPSTGELFF. The CDR3 coding sequence is TGTGCCAGCAGTGTCCAGGCCCCGAGCACCGGGGAGCTGTTTTTT.

This clonotype was seen many times. This rearrangement joins TRBV18 to TRBJ1-5; TRBD1 matches at 7 bases. The ends lost 3 bases at V and 3 bases at J; junction bases unmatched: 5. Germline V gives CDR1 KGHSH, CDR2 LQKENI. This CDR3 region has 15 residues. CDR3 sequence (DNA): TGTGCCAGCTCACCTTCCAGGGGGTTCAATCAGCCCCAGCATTTT. Protein sequence: CASSPSRGFNQPQHF.

V is TRBV20-1 and J is TRBJ1-2; D remains unclear. V shed 1 base and J shed 0 bases, with 6 bases lying between them. The CDR3 spans 13 residues. Germline V gene data show CDR1 as DFQATT and CDR2 as SNEGSKA (reference sequence). CDR3 DNA: TGCAGTGCTAGAGTCTCCTCTAACTATGGCTACACCTTC. Amino acid sequence: CSARVSSNYGYTF.

This clonotype was recorded a few times. J is TRBJ1-6 and V is TRBV6-5; 8 bases align to TRBD1. The J segment lost 7 bases and the V segment lost 6 bases, leaving 5 bases of the junction unmatched. The CDR3 sequence is 14 residues long. Per germline, CDR1 MNHEY and CDR2 SVGAGI. The CDR3 is CASRPRQGNSPLHF. The CDR3 region has the DNA TGTGCCAGCAGACCGAGACAGGGGAATTCACCCCTCCACTTT.

This clonotype is classed as medium-sized. The V and J genes are TRBV19 and TRBJ2-3, with D hard to call. The germline CDR1 and CDR2 sequences are LNHDA and SQIVND (reference sequence). The CDR3 spans 11 residues. Trimming pared 10 bases from V and 4 bases from J, leaving 9 bases between. The CDR3 DNA follows: TGTGCCACCCTTTACGCAGATACGCAGTATTTT. It translates to CATLYADTQYF.

This clonotype was recorded many times. V is TRBV19 and J is TRBJ1-2; 8 positions match TRBD1. The CDR3 extends over 15 amino acids. The V segment lost 7 bases and the J segment 3 bases; nucleotides outside the gene matches: 10. Germline CDR1 reads LNHDA; CDR2 reads SQIVND (reference sequence). The CDR3 sequence is CASNPGGLTDYGYTF. In DNA, the CDR3 is TGTGCCAGTAACCCAGGGGGCCTCACTGACTATGGCTACACCTTC.

The rearrangement links TRBV27 to TRBJ2-5, with D possibly being TRBD1 or TRBD2 (6 bases each). Germline assignment: CDR1 MNHEY and CDR2 SMNVEV (reference sequence). CDR3 length: 14 residues. V lost 10 bases and J 1 base, leaving 16 bases between the germline ends. CDR3 in amino acids: CANRGWGAQETQYF. Here the CDR3 DNA reads TGTGCCAACAGAGGTTGGGGGGCCCAAGAGACCCAGTACTTC.

The chain recombines TRBV20-1 with TRBJ2-7; TRBD1 matches at 9 bases. V lost 6 bases to trimming and J lost 6 bases; unmatched junction nucleotides: 9. The CDR3 is made up of 13 amino acids. Germline V gene data show CDR1 as DFQATT and CDR2 as SNEGSKA (reference sequence). As DNA, the CDR3 is TGCAGTGCGGGTCCGGGACAGGGCCTCGAGCAGTACTTC. Amino acids: CSAGPGQGLEQYF.

In its sample, this clonotype was seen a few times. The V call is TRBV20-1, the J call TRBJ2-5, with a possible D match to TRBD2 (6 bases). The CDR3 extends over 13 amino acids. V was cut by 5 bases and J by 5 bases, with 15 bases left in between. Looked up from germline, CDR1 is DFQATT and CDR2 is SNEGSKA (reference sequence). The CDR3 region is CSAPVRDSETQYF. CDR3 nucleotides: TGCAGTGCTCCTGTGCGGGATTCTGAGACCCAGTACTTC.

This clonotype occurred a few times. The chain joins TRBV20-1 to TRBJ2-6; maybe TRBD2 (6 bases). The CDR3 has 14 amino acids. The germline V gene has CDR1 DFQATT and CDR2 SNEGSKA (reference sequence). V was clipped by 6 bases and J by 2 bases, with 11 bases between them. The CDR3 is CSARRVAGANVLTF. CDR3 bases: TGCAGTGCAAGGAGGGTGGCTGGGGCCAACGTCCTGACTTTC.